This TCR beta chain was obtained from a study of T cell repertoires in cytomegalovirus infection. Study-wide context: CMV infection plus the matching HLA type was flagged by public TCR beta signatures.

Study results and caveats: Ex vivo, HLA-C-restricted CMV-specific TCR beta clonotypes prevailed over the rest of the response. Public TCR beta family frequency separated CMV-and-HLA carriers, including in an independent cohort.

The CDR3 loop spans 14 amino acids. The germline V gene has CDR1 MNHEY and CDR2 SVGAGI. Trimming pared 5 bases from V and 5 bases from J, leaving 15 bases between. About this clonotype itself: Its antigen is still unknown.

TCRdb recomputed calls from the reads with MiXCR, one row per CDR3 protein. Among 150,000 to 160,000 distinct CDR3 sequences listed, less than 25% were seen once. The origin of this receptor is a human donor in good health (CMV status not recorded). Some clones in this sample may be carry-over from other donors' samples. This chain uses TRBV6-5 with TRBJ1-1, with D maybe TRBD1 (5 bases). Sequences were obtained from PBMCs. The CDR3 sequence is CASSRARGGTEAFF. CDR3 bases: TGTGCCAGCAGTCGAGCGAGGGGTGGGACTGAAGCTTTCTTT.